This T cell receptor beta chain was captured by sequencing in a study of beta chain features in type 1 diabetes. The table lists this clone with many counts. What it binds is not known. Study results and limitations: Although PCR might favor shorter templates, it would do so equally in patients and controls.

The investigators reverse transcribed all of the isolated RNA, so they sequenced expressed TCRB transcripts. Sequencing was performed with immunoSEQ multiplex PCR; in TCRdb, only in-frame clones are kept and a portion is missing. The table has 300,000 to 350,000 clones, 6.5% to 10% seen once. Germline V CDR1 and CDR2: ENHRY, SYGVKD. V shed 8 bases and J 5 bases; nucleotides not matched to a gene: 11. The CDR3 is made up of 14 amino acids. Sequencing used central memory CD4+ T cells from blood. The gene calls are TRBV10-3 and TRBJ2-7; 8 bases match TRBD1. This TCR came from a woman under 30 in good health. In DNA form, the CDR3 reads TGTGCCATCGCAGGGGGCTCCACGGGGCACGAGCAGTACTTC. Translated, it gives CAIAGGSTGHEQYF.